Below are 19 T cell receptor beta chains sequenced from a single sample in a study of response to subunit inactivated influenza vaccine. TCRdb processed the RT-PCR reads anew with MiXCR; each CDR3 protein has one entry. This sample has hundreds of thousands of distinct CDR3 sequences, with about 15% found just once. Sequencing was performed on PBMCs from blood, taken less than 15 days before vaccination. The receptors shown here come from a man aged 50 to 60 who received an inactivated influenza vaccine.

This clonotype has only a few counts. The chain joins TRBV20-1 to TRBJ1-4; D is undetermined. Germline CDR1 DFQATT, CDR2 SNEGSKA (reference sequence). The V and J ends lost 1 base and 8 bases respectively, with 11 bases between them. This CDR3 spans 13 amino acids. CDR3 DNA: TGCAGTGCTAGAGCCCGGGATAGGGAAAAACTGTTTTTT. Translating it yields CSARARDREKLFF.

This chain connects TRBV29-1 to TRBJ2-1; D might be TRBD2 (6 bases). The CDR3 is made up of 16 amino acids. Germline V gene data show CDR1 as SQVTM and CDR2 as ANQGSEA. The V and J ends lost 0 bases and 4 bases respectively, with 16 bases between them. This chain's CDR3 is CSVEDLERVNYNEQFF. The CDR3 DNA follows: TGCAGCGTTGAAGATCTTGAGCGGGTCAATTACAATGAGCAGTTCTTC.

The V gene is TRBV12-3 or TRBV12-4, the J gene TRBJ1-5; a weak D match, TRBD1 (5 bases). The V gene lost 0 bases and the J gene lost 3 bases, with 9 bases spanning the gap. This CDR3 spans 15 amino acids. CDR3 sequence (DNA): TGTGCCAGCAGTTTAGCAGGGGCGGCCAATCAGCCCCAGCATTTT. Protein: CASSLAGAANQPQHF.

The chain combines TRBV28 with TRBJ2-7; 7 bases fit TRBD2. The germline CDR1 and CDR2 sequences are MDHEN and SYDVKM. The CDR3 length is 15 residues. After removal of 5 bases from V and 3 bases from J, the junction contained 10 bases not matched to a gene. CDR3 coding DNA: TGTGCCAGCAGTACACGGGCGGGAGAAGGCTACGAGCAGTACTTC. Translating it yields CASSTRAGEGYEQYF. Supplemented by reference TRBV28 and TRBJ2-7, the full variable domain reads DVKVTQSSRYLVKRTGEKVFLECVQDMDHENMFWYRQDPGLGLRLIYFSYDVKMKEKGDIPEGYSVSREKKERFSLILESASTNQTSMYLCASSTRAGEGYEQYFGPGTRLTVT.

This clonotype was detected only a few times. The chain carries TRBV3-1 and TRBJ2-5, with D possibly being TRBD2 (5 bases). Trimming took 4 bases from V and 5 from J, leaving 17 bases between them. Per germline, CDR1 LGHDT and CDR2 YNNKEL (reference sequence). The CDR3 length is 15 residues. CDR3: CASSPSREFHETQYF. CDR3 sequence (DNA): TGTGCCAGCAGCCCTTCACGGGAATTCCACGAGACCCAGTACTTC.

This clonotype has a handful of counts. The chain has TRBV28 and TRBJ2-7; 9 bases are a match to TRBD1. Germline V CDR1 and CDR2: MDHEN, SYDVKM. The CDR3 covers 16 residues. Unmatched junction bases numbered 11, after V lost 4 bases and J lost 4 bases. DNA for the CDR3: TGTGCCAGCAGTTCTAGGCCGGGGACAGGGACATACGAGCAGTACTTC. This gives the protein CASSSRPGTGTYEQYF. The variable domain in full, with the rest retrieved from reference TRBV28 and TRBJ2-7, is DVKVTQSSRYLVKRTGEKVFLECVQDMDHENMFWYRQDPGLGLRLIYFSYDVKMKEKGDIPEGYSVSREKKERFSLILESASTNQTSMYLCASSSRPGTGTYEQYFGPGTRLTVT.

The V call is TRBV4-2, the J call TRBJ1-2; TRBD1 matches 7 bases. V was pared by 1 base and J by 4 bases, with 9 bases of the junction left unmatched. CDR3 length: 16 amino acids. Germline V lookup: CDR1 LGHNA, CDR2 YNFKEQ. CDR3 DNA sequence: TGTGCCAGCAGCCAAGCCCTCACGACAGGGATCTATGGCTACACCTTC. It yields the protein CASSQALTTGIYGYTF.

As DNA, the CDR3 is TGTGCCAGCAGCGTAGACTTCACGGGGATGGACTATGGCTACACCTTC. Protein product: CASSVDFTGMDYGYTF. The rearrangement uses TRBV9 and TRBJ1-2; D unresolved. Germline CDR1 is SGDLS and CDR2 is YYNGEE. Trimming removed 0 bases at V and 3 bases at J, with 15 bases between. The CDR3 is 16 amino acids.

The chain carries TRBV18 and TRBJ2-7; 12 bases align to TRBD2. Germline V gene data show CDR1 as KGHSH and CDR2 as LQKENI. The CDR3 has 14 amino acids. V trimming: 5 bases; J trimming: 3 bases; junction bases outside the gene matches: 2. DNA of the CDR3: TGTGCCAGCTCAACTAGCGGGAGGTACTACGAGCAGTACTTC. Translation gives CASSTSGRYYEQYF.

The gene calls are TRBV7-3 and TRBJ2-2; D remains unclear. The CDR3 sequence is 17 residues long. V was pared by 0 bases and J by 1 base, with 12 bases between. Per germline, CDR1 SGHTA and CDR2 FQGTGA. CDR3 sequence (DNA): TGTGCCAGCAGCTTAACTCCGGCGGTCATGAACACCGGGGAGCTGTTTTTT. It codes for CASSLTPAVMNTGELFF.

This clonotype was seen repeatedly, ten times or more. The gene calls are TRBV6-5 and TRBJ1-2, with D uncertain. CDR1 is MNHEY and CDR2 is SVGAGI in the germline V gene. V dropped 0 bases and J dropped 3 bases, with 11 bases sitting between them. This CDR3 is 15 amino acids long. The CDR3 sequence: CASSYSGDGDYGYTF. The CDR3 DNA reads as TGTGCCAGCAGTTACTCAGGCGACGGGGACTATGGCTACACCTTC.

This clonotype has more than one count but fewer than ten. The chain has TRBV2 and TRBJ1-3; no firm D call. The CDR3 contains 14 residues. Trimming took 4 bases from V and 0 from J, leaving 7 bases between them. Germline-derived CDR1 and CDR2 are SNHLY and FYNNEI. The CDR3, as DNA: TGTGCCAGCAGTGGGCTTAGCTCTGGAAACACCATATATTTT. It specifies CASSGLSSGNTIYF.

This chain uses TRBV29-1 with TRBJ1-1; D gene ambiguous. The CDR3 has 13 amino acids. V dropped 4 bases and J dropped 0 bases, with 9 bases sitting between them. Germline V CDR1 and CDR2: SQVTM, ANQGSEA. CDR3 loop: CSVAGLMNTEAFF. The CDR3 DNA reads TGCAGCGTTGCCGGTCTCATGAACACTGAAGCTTTCTTT.

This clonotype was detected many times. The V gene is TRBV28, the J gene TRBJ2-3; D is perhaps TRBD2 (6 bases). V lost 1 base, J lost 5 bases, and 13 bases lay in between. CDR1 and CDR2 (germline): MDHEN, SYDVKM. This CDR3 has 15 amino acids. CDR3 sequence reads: CASSLSAGLGDTQYF. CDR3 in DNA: TGTGCCAGCAGTTTATCTGCGGGACTCGGAGATACGCAGTATTTT.

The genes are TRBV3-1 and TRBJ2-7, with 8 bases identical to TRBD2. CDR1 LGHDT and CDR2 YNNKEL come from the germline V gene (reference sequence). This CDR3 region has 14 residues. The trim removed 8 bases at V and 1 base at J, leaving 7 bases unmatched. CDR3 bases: TGTGCCAGCGGCGGGGCTAGCGGGTCCTACGAGCAGTACTTC. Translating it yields CASGGASGSYEQYF.

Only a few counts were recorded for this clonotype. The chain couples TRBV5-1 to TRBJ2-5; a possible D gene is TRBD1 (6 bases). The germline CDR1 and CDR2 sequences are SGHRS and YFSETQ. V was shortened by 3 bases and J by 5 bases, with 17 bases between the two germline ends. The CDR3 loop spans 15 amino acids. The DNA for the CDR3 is TGCGCCAGCAGCTGGGGCAGGGGCAGGGATGAGACCCAGTACTTC. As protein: CASSWGRGRDETQYF.

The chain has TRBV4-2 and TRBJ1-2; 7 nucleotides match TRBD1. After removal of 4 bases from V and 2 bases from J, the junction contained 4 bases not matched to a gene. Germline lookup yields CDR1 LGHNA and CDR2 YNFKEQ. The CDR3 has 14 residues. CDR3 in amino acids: CASSPTGDNYGYTF. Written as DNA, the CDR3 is TGTGCCAGCAGCCCCACAGGGGACAACTATGGCTACACCTTC.

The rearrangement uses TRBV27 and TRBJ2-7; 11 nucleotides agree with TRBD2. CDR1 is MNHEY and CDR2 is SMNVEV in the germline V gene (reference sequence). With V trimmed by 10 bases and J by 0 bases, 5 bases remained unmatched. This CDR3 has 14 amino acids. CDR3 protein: CATQTSGASYEQYF. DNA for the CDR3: TGTGCCACCCAGACTAGCGGGGCCTCCTACGAGCAGTACTTC.

The CDR3 DNA reads as TGTGCCAGCTCACCCAAGGACAGGGGTCGGGAAGCTTTCTTT. It translates to CASSPKDRGREAFF. This chain links TRBV18 with TRBJ1-1; 9 bases align to TRBD1. Germline trimming cut 3 bases from V and 8 bases from J; bases unmatched to any gene: 7. This CDR3 has 14 residues. Germline CDR1 reads KGHSH; CDR2 reads LQKENI.